This T cell receptor (beta chain) was found in a study of cytomegalovirus exposure and HLA in healthy donors. General study findings and limits: Many donors shared some public TCRs, even though most TCR sequences were rare. In an earlier analysis, most TCR beta V segments were productive about 87% or about 30% of the time.

A remark on this clone: No antigen is known for it.

CDR3 length equals 13 residues. V gave up 2 bases and J gave up 1 base, with 6 bases separating them. Germline V gives CDR1 SGHTS, CDR2 YDEGEE. PCR primers comprised 60 Vbeta and 13 Jbeta primers. Sequencing used immunoSEQ multiplex PCR; TCRdb keeps in-frame clones, though not all of them. In the table there are 70,000 to 85,000 clones, approximately 74% of which are singletons. J is TRBJ1-1 and V is TRBV5-8; D perhaps matches TRBD1 (6 bases). Sequencing was done on a sample of PBMCs. The origin of this receptor is a man aged 40-49 years in good health and CMV-seropositive. Written as DNA, the CDR3 is TGTGCCAGCAGCTTAGGGGGGAACACTGAAGCTTTCTTT. Encoded protein: CASSLGGNTEAFF. The full variable domain, with the rest looked up from reference TRBV5-8 and TRBJ1-1, is EAGVTQSPTHLIKTRGQQATLRCSPISGHTSVYWYQQALGLGLQFLLWYDEGEERNRGNFPPRFSGRQFPNYSSELNVNALELEDSALYLCASSLGGNTEAFFGQGTRLTVV.